Listed below are T cell receptor beta chains from one sample, sequenced in a study of low-dose radiotherapy and immunotherapy resistance in tumors. MiXCR, applied by TCRdb to the reads, yields one record per CDR3 protein. The top ten clones hold over 9% of a sample with about 44,000 distinct CDR3 sequences, about 25% of them seen once. The sample consisted of PBMCs, taken after low-dose radiotherapy plus immunotherapy. All receptors derive from a male donor with prostate cancer. Each CDR3 is given with its conserved first and last residue. The D gene is left open where the match is weak. Clone size is shown for a subset of rows, as once, few, many or a class of expanded clone.

TRBV3-1,NA,NA,TRBJ1-4,TGTGCCAGCGCCCTGCAGGGGCAGGGAGGGGAAAAACTGTTTTTT,CASALQGQGGEKLFF
TRBV12-3/TRBV12-4,NA,many,TRBJ2-3,TGTGCCAGCAGCTTGGGGACATTCGGAGATACGCAGTATTTT,CASSLGTFGDTQYF
TRBV29-1,NA,many,TRBJ2-7,TGCAGCGTTCGCAGGACGGACAGCTCCTACGAGCAGTACTTC,CSVRRTDSSYEQYF
TRBV7-2,NA,NA,TRBJ1-5,TGTGCCAGCAGCCCAGGGGTACGTCAGCCCCAGCATTTT,CASSPGVRQPQHF
TRBV7-2,TRBD1,many,TRBJ1-4,TGTGCCAGCAGCTTGGACAGGGGCAGGGAAAAACTGTTTTTT,CASSLDRGREKLFF
TRBV2,NA,NA,TRBJ1-2,TGTGCCAGCAGTGAAACGGTGACGGCTGCCTATGGCTACACCTTC,CASSETVTAAYGYTF
TRBV7-3,TRBD1,many,TRBJ2-1,TGTGCCAGCAGCTTATCGGGACAGGGGGACAATGAGCAGTTCTTC,CASSLSGQGDNEQFF
TRBV13,NA,NA,TRBJ1-2,TGTGCCAGCAGCCCACAGGGAATGGGTTCGGGCTACACCTTC,CASSPQGMGSGYTF
TRBV11-2,TRBD2,medium-sized,TRBJ2-1,TGTGCCACCAGGGGACTAGCGATTTACCATGAGCAGTTCTTC,CATRGLAIYHEQFF
TRBV18,NA,NA,TRBJ2-7,TGTGCCAGCTCACCCTACGGGGGCTACGAGCAGTACTTC,CASSPYGGYEQYF
TRBV20-1,NA,many,TRBJ2-3,TGCAGTGCTAGTAGTATGGTCGGGGCCACAGATACGCAGTATTTT,CSASSMVGATDTQYF
TRBV12-3/TRBV12-4,TRBD1,many,TRBJ1-2,TGTGCCAGCAGTTTGACAGGGGGCTCTGGCTACACCTTC,CASSLTGGSGYTF
TRBV28,NA,NA,TRBJ2-1,TGTGCCAGCAGTTTACCCGGGACATACAATGAGCAGTTCTTC,CASSLPGTYNEQFF
TRBV5-1,TRBD1,many,TRBJ2-7,TGCGCCAGCAGCTCCACAGGGGACTACGAGCAGTACTTC,CASSSTGDYEQYF
TRBV7-6,TRBD1,NA,TRBJ1-2,TGTGCCAGCAGACCCACAGGGGAAGGTGGCTACACCTTC,CASRPTGEGGYTF
TRBV7-2,TRBD2,NA,TRBJ2-1,TGTGCCAGCAGCTTAGCTAACCTAGCGGGGCCCGAGCAGTTCTTC,CASSLANLAGPEQFF
TRBV30,NA,many,TRBJ1-2,TGTGCCTGGAGTTTGACGTGGCCCCCGACTAATGGCTACACCTTC,CAWSLTWPPTNGYTF
TRBV29-1,NA,NA,TRBJ2-5,TGCAGCGTTGAAGATTTAGTGGCACGACAAGAGACCCAGTACTTC,CSVEDLVARQETQYF
TRBV27,TRBD1,few,TRBJ1-2,TGTGCCAGCACCTCTAGAGGGGACAGGGGCACCGTCTATGGCTACACCTTC,CASTSRGDRGTVYGYTF
TRBV5-1,NA,few,TRBJ1-1,TGCGCCAGCAGCTTAGGCGGGGTGATGAACACTGAAGCTTTCTTT,CASSLGGVMNTEAFF